Following are 29 T cell receptor beta chains from one sample sequenced in a study of Graves' ophthalmopathy and Graves' hyperthyroidism. Researchers took RNA transcripts and amplified TCR beta CDR3 regions from them. Second-round multiplex PCR came after first-round RT-PCR with HTBI primers. Each CDR3 protein gets one entry after TCRdb re-called the multiplex PCR reads with MiXCR. Found here are around 1,000,000 distinct CDR3 sequences, 35% to 40% of them singletons; the top ten hold roughly 10%. The sample taken for sequencing was peripheral blood or thyroid tissue (not recorded which). These TCRs come from an adult man with Graves' hyperthyroidism.

This clonotype occurred many times. The rearrangement joins TRBV4-1 to TRBJ1-6, with D unclear. Trimming removed 1 base at V and 9 bases at J, with 16 bases between. The CDR3 sequence is 16 residues long. Germline CDR1 MGHRA, CDR2 YSYEKL. CDR3 sequence: CASSQAALGSGSPLHF. The CDR3 DNA sequence: TGCGCCAGCAGCCAAGCCGCGTTGGGGAGTGGTTCACCCCTCCACTTT.

CDR3: CASSLERNIYYEQYF. The CDR3 nucleotides read TGCGCCAGCAGCTTGGAACGGAACATCTACTACGAGCAGTACTTC. The chain combines TRBV5-1 with TRBJ2-7; D remains unclear. Per germline, CDR1 SGHRS and CDR2 YFSETQ. This CDR3 contains 15 residues. Between the trimmed V and J ends, which lost 0 bases and 3 bases, there was a span of 13 bases. Using reference TRBV5-1 and TRBJ2-7 for the parts outside the CDR3, the full variable domain is KAGVTQTPRYLIKTRGQQVTLSCSPISGHRSVSWYQQTPGQGLQFLFEYFSETQRNKGNFPGRFSGRQFSNSRSEMNVSTLELGDSALYLCASSLERNIYYEQYFGPGTRLTVT.

V gene TRBV7-9 combines with J gene TRBJ2-7; D might be TRBD2 (5 bases). V was trimmed by 2 bases and J by 3 bases, leaving 17 bases between them. CDR3 length equals 16 residues. From germline, CDR1 is SEHNR and CDR2 FQNEAQ (reference sequence). The CDR3 bases are TGTGCCAGCAGCTTAAGCCGGGGAGTTGGGTTCTACGAGCAGTACTTC. It encodes CASSLSRGVGFYEQYF.

This chain uses TRBV20-1 with TRBJ1-1; 10 nucleotides agree with TRBD1. The CDR3 runs to 16 residues. The J segment lost 4 bases and the V segment lost 2 bases, leaving 10 bases of the junction unmatched. Germline CDR1 is DFQATT and CDR2 is SNEGSKA (reference sequence). CDR3 protein: CSARRTGGISFTEAFF. The CDR3, as DNA: TGCAGTGCTAGACGGACAGGGGGGATATCTTTCACTGAAGCTTTCTTT.

In this sample, this clonotype turned up many times. The rearrangement joins TRBV4-2 to TRBJ2-5; 7 nucleotides agree with TRBD2. The V segment lost 1 base and the J segment 6 bases; nucleotides outside the gene matches: 8. In germline, CDR1 is LGHNA, CDR2 YNFKEQ. The CDR3 sequence is 15 residues long. The DNA for the CDR3 is TGTGCCAGCAGCCAAGGGCGGGAGAGGGAGAAGACCCAGTACTTC. Translated, it gives CASSQGREREKTQYF.

As to this clonotype: A read error may be the cause here, since a much bigger clone is one base away. This chain links TRBV2 with TRBJ2-7; 7 nucleotides match TRBD2. From germline, CDR1 is SNHLY and CDR2 FYNNEI. This CDR3 has 16 residues. In nucleotides, the CDR3 is TGTGCCAGCAGTGATAGTGTCCAGCGGGGCCGATACGAGCAGTGCTTC. Translation gives CASSDSVQRGRYEQCF.

The chain employs TRBV19 and TRBJ2-7; TRBD1 aligns across 8 bases. The V gene end was trimmed by 3 bases and the J gene end by 4 bases; junction bases not matched to a gene: 8. The CDR3 consists of 15 residues. Germline CDR1 is LNHDA and CDR2 is SQIVND (reference sequence). CDR3 residues: CASSINPGQDYEQYF. The CDR3 DNA follows: TGTGCCAGTAGTATTAATCCGGGACAGGATTACGAGCAGTACTTC. Together with reference TRBV19 and TRBJ2-7, the CDR3 gives the full variable domain: DGGITQSPKYLFRKEGQNVTLSCEQNLNHDAMYWYRQDPGQGLRLIYYSQIVNDFQKGDIAEGYSVSREKKESFPLTVTSAQKNPTAFYLCASSINPGQDYEQYFGPGTRLTVT.

The CDR3 spells CASSLGNRCTF. CDR3 coding DNA: TGTGCCAGCAGCTTAGGAAACCGTTGCACCTTC. The rearrangement uses TRBV11-3 and TRBJ1-2; no clear D gene. The germline gives CDR1 SGHNT, CDR2 YENEEA. Trimming took off 1 base at V and 13 bases at J, with 10 bases between the two ends. This CDR3 comprises 11 residues.

This clonotype was picked up a small number of times. The chain has TRBV13 and TRBJ2-7; D gene unclear. Germline V gene lookup returns CDR1 PRHDT and CDR2 FYEKMQ (reference sequence). V was pared by 5 bases and J by 1 base, with 15 bases between. This CDR3 contains 15 residues. In DNA, the CDR3 is TGTGCCAGCAGCCACCCTCGGGTCGGGTCCTACGAGCAGTACTTC. Translation gives CASSHPRVGSYEQYF.

The chain joins TRBV27 to TRBJ2-5, with a weak D call TRBD1 (5 bases). Germline CDR1 MNHEY, CDR2 SMNVEV (reference sequence). The CDR3 spans 14 residues. Trimming pared 2 bases from V and 7 bases from J, leaving 14 bases between. DNA of the CDR3: TGTGCCAGCAGTTTAAGACAGCGTTTGGGGACCCAGTACTTC. Residues: CASSLRQRLGTQYF.

This chain links TRBV20-1 with TRBJ2-2, with D perhaps given as TRBD1 or TRBD2 (5 bases each). CDR1 and CDR2 from the germline V gene are DFQATT and SNEGSKA (reference sequence). The CDR3 length is 15 residues. Trimming removed 1 base at V and 3 bases at J, with 12 bases between. The CDR3 DNA is TGCAGTGCTAGAGTCGGAGGCAGGGACACCGGGGAGCTGTTTTTT. Amino acids: CSARVGGRDTGELFF.

This chain uses TRBV10-3 with TRBJ1-1; D perhaps matches TRBD1 (6 bases). The CDR3 runs to 15 residues. V lost 10 bases and J lost 0, with 18 bases in between. Germline V lookup: CDR1 ENHRY, CDR2 SYGVKD. The CDR3: CATQARGALNTEAFF. CDR3 bases: TGTGCCACCCAGGCCAGGGGCGCTTTGAACACTGAAGCTTTCTTT.

This clonotype was observed many times. This chain joins TRBV7-8 and TRBJ1-1; 10 bases line up with TRBD1. Germline CDR1 reads SGHVS; CDR2 reads FQNEAQ. The length of the CDR3 is 17 residues. Germline trimming cut 5 bases from V and 4 bases from J; bases unmatched to any gene: 13. CDR3 coding DNA: TGTGCCAGCAGCCTTTCGAGACAGGGGGCTTCCGGCACTGAAGCTTTCTTT. Its protein is CASSLSRQGASGTEAFF.

At least ten counts were recorded for this clonotype. CDR3 bases: TGCAGTGCCAATACAGGGTCGGATGAAAAACTGTTTTTT. Translating it yields CSANTGSDEKLFF. This chain uses TRBV20-1 with TRBJ1-4, with TRBD1 as a possible D gene (6 bases). The CDR3 sequence is 13 residues long. V was trimmed by 6 bases and J by 6 bases, leaving 14 bases between them. CDR1 is DFQATT and CDR2 is SNEGSKA in the germline V gene (reference sequence).

The genes are TRBV10-3 and TRBJ1-1; D not resolved. The CDR3 length is 12 residues. V lost 10 bases, J lost 5 bases, and 14 bases lay in between. Germline V gene data show CDR1 as ENHRY and CDR2 as SYGVKD. CDR3 protein: CATQSGRTEAFF. CDR3 sequence (DNA): TGTGCCACCCAGTCAGGAAGAACTGAAGCTTTCTTT.

The rearrangement joins TRBV5-1 to TRBJ2-7; possibly TRBD1 for D (5 bases). The CDR3 extends over 13 amino acids. Germline CDR1 and CDR2: SGHRS and YFSETQ. The V and J ends lost 4 bases and 2 bases respectively, with 10 bases between them. In nucleotides, the CDR3 is TGCGCCAGCAGCCCGTGGACAACCTACGAGCAGTACTTC. Its protein product is CASSPWTTYEQYF.

This clonotype was counted many times. The chain joins TRBV5-8 to TRBJ1-5; unclear D gene. CDR1 and CDR2 (germline): SGHTS, YDEGEE. The CDR3 is 13 residues long. With 1 base removed from V and 6 bases from J, the gap between germline ends came to 8 bases. The CDR3 nucleotides are TGTGCCAGCAGCTTGCAAGAGGGTCAGCCCCAGCATTTT. Translation: CASSLQEGQPQHF.

V and J are TRBV7-9 and TRBJ1-6; the match to TRBD1 covers 10 bases. The V gene's germline CDR1 is SEHNR and CDR2 FQNEAQ (reference sequence). The CDR3 is 15 amino acids. The V segment lost 4 bases and the J segment 12 bases; nucleotides outside the gene matches: 9. The CDR3 DNA is TGTGCCAGCAGCTGGGGACAGGGGTATCGTCTACCCCTCCACTTT. This codes for CASSWGQGYRLPLHF.

This clonotype was found many times. This may arise from a read error, as a much more abundant clone is one base away. The CDR3 region has the DNA TGTGCCAGCGGGGTTGGCTATGGCTACACCTTC. Residues: CASGVGYGYTF. V is TRBV6-5 and J is TRBJ1-2, with unresolved D. Germline V CDR1 and CDR2: MNHEY, SVGAGI. This CDR3 spans 11 amino acids. V lost 8 bases to trimming and J lost 4 bases, with 8 bases between them.

The rearrangement links TRBV18 to TRBJ1-1, with a tentative D call TRBD1 (6 bases). The germline CDR1 and CDR2 sequences are KGHSH and LQKENI. V was cut by 6 bases and J by 5 bases, with 13 bases left in between. The CDR3 consists of 13 residues. The CDR3 sequence is CASSGGHTTEAFF. CDR3 sequence (DNA): TGTGCCAGCTCGGGGGGACACACGACTGAAGCTTTCTTT.

The chain couples TRBV5-6 to TRBJ2-7; 13 positions match TRBD2. Germline loops: CDR1 SGHDT, CDR2 YYEEEE. The length of the CDR3 is 18 residues. V lost 0 bases and J lost 4; bases outside the gene matches: 10. CDR3 sequence (DNA): TGTGCCAGCAGCTTGGCGGGACTCCGGACTAGCGGGAGTTACGAGCAGTACTTC. As protein: CASSLAGLRTSGSYEQYF.

In regard to this clonotype: The junction and the germline gene differ at one end; a read error may be behind it. The chain joins TRBV5-1 to TRBJ1-2, with D perhaps matching TRBD1 (5 bases). The CDR3 spans 13 residues. The germline V gene has CDR1 SGHRS and CDR2 YFSETQ. CDR3 coding DNA: TGCACCAGCAGTCCAGACAGCGGGTCGAGCTACACCTTC. Translating gives CTSSPDSGSSYTF.

A few counts support this clonotype. This chain links TRBV12-3 or TRBV12-4 with TRBJ2-7; perhaps TRBD1 as D (6 bases). Trimming shortened V by 6 bases and J by 1 base, and 16 bases separated the two germline ends. The CDR3 is 15 residues long. CDR3 sequence (DNA): TGTGCCAGCAGCTATGACCGGACAGTATCCTACGAGCAGTACTTC. Its protein is CASSYDRTVSYEQYF.

CDR3 nucleotides: TGTGCCAGCAGTCCCATTAGCGGCACAGATACGCAGTATTTT. It yields the protein CASSPISGTDTQYF. V usage is TRBV7-2 and J usage is TRBJ2-3; D possibly corresponds to TRBD2 (5 bases). Per germline, CDR1 SGHTA and CDR2 FQGNSA. The CDR3 has 14 amino acids. V lost 6 bases and J 1 base, leaving 11 bases between the germline ends.

The chain has TRBV12-3 or TRBV12-4 and TRBJ2-7, with D possibly being TRBD2 (6 bases). CDR3 size: 15 residues. Trimming stripped 4 bases from V and 2 bases from J, with 15 bases between. CDR3 DNA sequence: TGTGCCAGCAGTTACCGAGCGGGCAGGACCTACGAGCAGTACTTC. The encoded protein is CASSYRAGRTYEQYF.

The sample holds a few counts of this clonotype. This chain connects TRBV5-1 to TRBJ2-7; a possible D gene is TRBD2 (6 bases). Trimming stripped 6 bases from V and 0 bases from J, with 13 bases between. Germline assignment: CDR1 SGHRS and CDR2 YFSETQ. This CDR3 contains 14 residues. CDR3 nucleotide sequence: TGCGCCAGCAACCCGGGAGACGGCTCCTACGAGCAGTACTTC. Amino acids: CASNPGDGSYEQYF.

Regarding this clonotype: This may arise from a read error, as a much more abundant clone is one base away. This is likely a read error, given that the CDR3 carries no conserved phenylalanine or tryptophan at its end. The chain has TRBV12-3 or TRBV12-4 and TRBJ2-7; D might be TRBD1 or TRBD2, each matching 5 bases. Between the trimmed V and J ends, which lost 5 bases and 2 bases, there was a span of 16 bases. The CDR3 has 15 residues. The CDR3 nucleotides are TGTGCCAGCAGTGGCCTGGAAAGGGGACCCTACGAGCAGTACCTC. It translates to CASSGLERGPYEQYL.

This chain joins TRBV29-1 and TRBJ2-7, with TRBD1 matching 12 bases. CDR3 length equals 13 residues. CDR1 and CDR2 from the germline V gene are SQVTM and ANQGSEA. The trim removed 8 bases at V and 4 bases at J, leaving 6 bases unmatched. Here the CDR3 reads CSLMGQGAYEQYF. As DNA, the CDR3 is TGCAGCTTAATGGGACAGGGGGCGTACGAGCAGTACTTC.

Many counts were recorded for this clonotype. J is TRBJ2-7 and V is TRBV9, with TRBD2 matching 7 bases. This CDR3 is 14 amino acids long. Trimming took 4 bases from V and 5 from J; bases not matched to a gene: 9. CDR1 and CDR2 (germline): SGDLS, YYNGEE. CDR3 in DNA: TGTGCCAGCAGCCTAAGGGACTACCGCCACGAGCAGTACTTC. This translates into CASSLRDYRHEQYF.